One and the same sample provided the 6 T cell receptor beta chains below, sequenced in a study of pediatric ulcerative colitis. Here immunoSEQ multiplex PCR was the method, and the copy in TCRdb shows in-frame clones only, minus some. The data hold around 34,000 clones, with around 80% observed a single time. Rectal tissue came from one to two pinch biopsies taken at colonoscopy. Sequenced input: gut tissue. Receptors originate from a boy younger than 18 with mild ulcerative colitis.

The chain joins TRBV10-1 to TRBJ1-5; 7 bases match TRBD1. The junction had 23 bases not matched to a gene; V was cut back by 11 bases and J by 1 base. The CDR3 loop spans 19 amino acids. Germline-derived CDR1 and CDR2 are WNHNN and SYGVQD (reference sequence). CDR3 coding DNA: TGCGCCCGGTTCTCTAAACACCCACGAAAGGACAGGAGCAATCAGCCCCAGCATTTT. This sequence encodes CARFSKHPRKDRSNQPQHF.

The V call is TRBV7-9, the J call TRBJ1-4, with D maybe TRBD1 (6 bases). Germline CDR1 and CDR2: SEHNR and FQNEAQ (reference sequence). The CDR3 runs 13 residues. Trimming shortened V by 8 bases and J by 7 bases, and 14 bases separated the two germline ends. CDR3 region: CASVRGPGEKLFF. DNA for the CDR3: TGTGCCAGCGTCCGGGGGCCTGGTGAAAAACTGTTTTTT.

This clone appeared a few times. V gene TRBV5-8 combines with J gene TRBJ1-3; D is unresolved. Trimming stripped 0 bases from V and 2 bases from J, with 0 bases between. The germline CDR1 and CDR2 sequences are SGHTS and YDEGEE. The CDR3 sequence is 12 residues long. CDR3 sequence: CASSLAGNTIYF. The CDR3, as DNA: TGTGCCAGCAGCTTGGCTGGAAACACCATATATTTT.

The V gene is TRBV29-1, the J gene TRBJ2-3, with 8 bases that match TRBD2. This CDR3 has 16 residues. Per germline, CDR1 SQVTM and CDR2 ANQGSEA. Trimming cost V 4 bases and J 2 bases; bases outside gene matches: 11. The CDR3 loop is CSVAGIAGSTTDTQYF. In nucleotides, the CDR3 is TGCAGCGTTGCCGGGATAGCGGGATCGACCACAGATACGCAGTATTTT.

This chain joins TRBV4-1 and TRBJ1-3; D is possibly TRBD1 (6 bases). From germline, CDR1 is MGHRA and CDR2 YSYEKL. This CDR3 is built from 18 residues. V gave up 3 bases and J gave up 1 base, with 19 bases separating them. The CDR3 DNA reads as TGCGCCAGCAGCCAGGGGGCTAGGGGGAAGGGGTCTGGAAACACCATATATTTT. Translation gives CASSQGARGKGSGNTIYF.

V is TRBV5-1 and J is TRBJ1-2; D gene ambiguous. The CDR3 is 15 amino acids. CDR1 is SGHRS and CDR2 is YFSETQ in the germline V gene. With 7 bases removed from V and 1 base from J, the gap between germline ends came to 17 bases. The DNA for the CDR3 is TGCGCCAGCTCCCCGACGAGGGTCGTTAACTATGGCTACACCTTC. Encoded protein: CASSPTRVVNYGYTF.